Reported below is one TCR beta chain. Its recognized antigen is unknown. Base quality data are lacking; no much larger clone is found one base away. The data stem from a study of blood T cell repertoires in COVID-19 (dated by TCRdb to the early 2020s). Regarding the research as a whole: Collaborator samples came from the United States, Italy and Spain and covered acute and convalescent phases of COVID-19. Nearly every sample came with metadata listing a de-identified subject ID, COVID-19 status, age in years and sex. Deeply sampled blood TCRbeta repertoires from subjects exposed to, actively infected with, or recovered from COVID-19 were included in the dataset. Where HLA class I and class II types were available, the types were taken from metadata supplied by the sample provider, not from assay-based typing. The samples were drawn from the first 160 participants of the ongoing ImmuneRACE study and from about 1,200 subjects provided by 6 global collaborators. The material from the prospective study consisted of cDNA or gDNA derived from T cells, B-cell-depleted T cells, or PBMCs. The repertoires were made available in a free public database intended to serve as a resource for research on the immune response to SARS-CoV-2.

Each collaborating institution followed its own protocols to collect whole blood in K2EDTA tubes. Collaborator samples were shipped for TCRbeta analysis as frozen whole blood, isolated PBMCs, or DNA extracted from either sample type. TCRbeta CDR3 regions were amplified from genomic DNA using the immunoSEQ Assay, a bias-controlled multiplex PCR. The paper's data handling went like this. Nucleated cell counts per sample were estimated from amplification of reference gene primers within the assay. To quantify the absolute abundance of each unique TCRbeta CDR3 rearrangement, sequence reads were collapsed and filtered. For each sample, productive Simpson clonality was calculated as the square root of Simpson's diversity index across productive rearrangements. TCRdb mirrors the immuneACCESS table, restricted to in-frame sequences. Some clones are absent from its copies; in checked studies, under half trace to an unresolved V gene, and the reason for the others is unknown. That table supplies the V and J calls and clone size; D and trimming were determined from the DNA. Here the sample has around 250,000 clones; about four fifths occur a single time. The ten largest make up 5.7% of the sample.

Counted from cysteine to phenylalanine, this CDR3 has 17 amino acids. Only CDR3 DNA remains: 51 bases, in frame from the first base. CDR1 and CDR2 are read off the germline V gene as SGHDT and YYEEEE. The germline ends are 17 bases apart after V is trimmed by 1 base and J by 2 bases. General findings and caveats noted by the study authors: The quantity of clinical and demographic metadata differed by source and by participant and was supplied without curation.

The V and J segments used are TRBV5-6 and TRBJ2-3; the D gene is possibly TRBD2, with 6 bases matching. The sequencing input was peripheral blood. The sequence was obtained from a man older than 75 with acute or convalescent COVID-19. The nucleotide sequence is TGTGCCAGCAGCTTGTTTGGGTTAGCGGAGACCACAGATACGCAGTATTTT. Translated, this gives CASSLFGLAETTDTQYF.